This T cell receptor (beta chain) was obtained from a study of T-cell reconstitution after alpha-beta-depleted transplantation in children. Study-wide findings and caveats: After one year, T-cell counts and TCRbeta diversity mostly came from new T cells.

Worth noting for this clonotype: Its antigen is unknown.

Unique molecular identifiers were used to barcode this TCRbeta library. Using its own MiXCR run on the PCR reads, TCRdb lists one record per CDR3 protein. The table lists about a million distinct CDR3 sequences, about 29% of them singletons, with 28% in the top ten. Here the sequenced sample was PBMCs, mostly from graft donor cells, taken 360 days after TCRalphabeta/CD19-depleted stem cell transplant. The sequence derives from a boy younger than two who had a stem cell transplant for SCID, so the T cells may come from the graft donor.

The CDR3 DNA is TGCAGTGCTAGTTTACCCGAGATTGGTCGTGGGGAGACCCAGTACTTC. It yields the protein CSASLPEIGRGETQYF. The chain has TRBV20-1 and TRBJ2-5; D is unresolved. Germline values: CDR1 DFQATT, CDR2 SNEGSKA (reference sequence). V was cut by 3 bases and J by 5 bases, with 22 bases left in between. This CDR3 region has 16 residues.